One and the same sample provided the 5 T cell receptor beta chains below, sequenced in a study of blood T cell repertoires in COVID-19. Here immunoSEQ multiplex PCR was the method, and the copy in TCRdb shows in-frame clones only, minus some. The table records about 22,000 clones, 85% to 90% of them present only once. Sample: peripheral blood. The receptors were sampled from a man between 65 and 85 years old with COVID-19, enrolled during active disease.

The gene calls are TRBV7-9 and TRBJ2-1; TRBD1 might be the D (5 bases). The CDR3 is made up of 15 amino acids. Germline CDR1 and CDR2: SEHNR and FQNEAQ (reference sequence). Trimming pared 1 base from V and 5 bases from J, leaving 12 bases between. Here the CDR3 reads CASSLGQGRNNEQFF. Written as DNA, the CDR3 is TGTGCCAGCAGCTTAGGCCAGGGCCGGAACAATGAGCAGTTCTTC.

This rearrangement joins TRBV27 to TRBJ2-1, with TRBD1 matching over 7 bases. Germline V gives CDR1 MNHEY, CDR2 SMNVEV (reference sequence). CDR3 length: 15 residues. V lost 5 bases to trimming and J lost 4 bases; unmatched junction nucleotides: 8. As DNA, the CDR3 is TGTGCCAGCAGTCCCGACAGGGTGATTTACAATGAGCAGTTCTTC. Translating it yields CASSPDRVIYNEQFF.

Only one count was recorded for this clone. This rearrangement joins TRBV6-5 to TRBJ2-2, with 8 positions matching TRBD1. The germline V gene encodes CDR1 MNHEY and CDR2 SVGAGI. J lost 1 base, V lost 5 bases, and 3 bases had no gene match. The CDR3 totals 15 residues. The CDR3 coding sequence is TGTGCCAGCAGTCATGACAGGGGGAACACCGGGGAGCTGTTTTTT. Residues: CASSHDRGNTGELFF.

This chain uses TRBV9 with TRBJ2-2; no clear D. This CDR3 spans 16 amino acids. Germline V gene data show CDR1 as SGDLS and CDR2 as YYNGEE. Trimming removed 5 bases at V and 0 bases at J, with 14 bases between. CDR3 sequence reads: CASSEAGVSNTGELFF. The CDR3 coding sequence is TGTGCCAGCAGTGAAGCAGGTGTATCGAACACCGGGGAGCTGTTTTTT.

The V call is TRBV6-1, the J call TRBJ2-7; D might be TRBD2 (7 bases). Germline V gene data show CDR1 as MNHNS and CDR2 as SASEGT. This CDR3 comprises 15 residues. The germline V and J ends were trimmed by 1 base and 4 bases, with 14 bases remaining between them. The CDR3 spells CASSEVGGDGYEQYF. CDR3 nucleotides: TGTGCCAGCAGTGAAGTAGGGGGGGATGGTTACGAGCAGTACTTC.